Reported below is one TCR beta chain. Its cognate antigen is unknown. Trimming took off 5 bases at V and 1 base at J, with 11 bases between the two ends. CDR1 and CDR2 (germline): LNHDA, SQIVND (reference sequence). This CDR3 comprises 14 residues. These data come from a study of T cell responses to AZD1222 COVID-19 vaccine. Study-wide results and caveats: Scientists sampled the repertoires only once the peak T cell response had passed.

The table came from immunoSEQ multiplex PCR; TCRdb's copy has only in-frame clones and leaves some out. The sample contains some 130,000 clones, over 75% of which appear only once. This material consisted of peripheral blood, taken on day 0 of AZD1222 vaccination. The source is an adult in good health. The rearrangement joins TRBV19 to TRBJ1-1; D remains unclear. Written as DNA, the CDR3 is TGTGCCAGTAGTCAAGGATGGGAGAACACTGAAGCTTTCTTT. Translation gives CASSQGWENTEAFF.